What follows is one T cell receptor beta chain and its context. What it binds is unknown. Per the original methods: Junction-only immunoSEQ sequences carried no quality scores, so filtering differed. Sequenced by immunoSEQ multiplex PCR; TCRdb stores in-frame clones only, minus some. V and J calls and clone size follow that table, whereas D and trimming were derived from the DNA. This sample has hundreds of thousands of clones, with 80% to 90% found just once. The germline V gene has CDR1 MNHEY and CDR2 SMNVEV (reference sequence). The J segment lost 4 bases and the V segment lost 7 bases, leaving 1 base of the junction unmatched. This CDR3 spans 14 amino acids. This sample was taken from a study of shared clonotypes between healthy human individuals. For the study at large: CD4 naive and CD4 memory each took three plates per donor, while CD8 naive took two and CD8 memory one. Study-wide results and caveats: Naive subsets generally had larger estimated richness than memory subsets.

To make CD8 memory, CD45RO+ cells were put together with CCR7-negative CD45RA+ TemRA cells. The chain joins TRBV27 to TRBJ2-2, with 12 bases fitting TRBD2. Source material: memory CD8+ T cells sorted from blood. Subset denoted: CD45RO+ cells pooled with CCR7-negative TemRA cells. This clonotype was obtained from a man younger than 35 in good health. DNA for the CDR3: TGTGCCAGCACGACTAGCGGGAGCACCGGGGAGCTGTTTTTT. This sequence encodes CASTTSGSTGELFF.